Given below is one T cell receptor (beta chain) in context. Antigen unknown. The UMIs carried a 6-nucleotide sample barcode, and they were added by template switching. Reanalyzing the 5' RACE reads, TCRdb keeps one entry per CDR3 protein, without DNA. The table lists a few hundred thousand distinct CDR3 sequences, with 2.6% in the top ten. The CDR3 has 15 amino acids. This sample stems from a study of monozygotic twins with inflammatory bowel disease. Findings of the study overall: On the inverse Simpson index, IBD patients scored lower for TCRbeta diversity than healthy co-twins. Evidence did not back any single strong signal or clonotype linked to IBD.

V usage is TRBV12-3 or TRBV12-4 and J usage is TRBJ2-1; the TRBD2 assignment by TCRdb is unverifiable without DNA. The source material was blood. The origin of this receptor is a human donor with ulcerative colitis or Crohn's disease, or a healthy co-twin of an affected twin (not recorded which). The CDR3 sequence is CASSFTASGGREQFF.